Included here is one TCR beta chain sequence, with context. These data come from a study of blood T cell repertoires in COVID-19. Per the original data handling: The assay estimated nucleated cells by amplifying reference gene primers. Here immunoSEQ multiplex PCR was the method, and the copy in TCRdb shows in-frame clones only, minus some. V, J and clone size are those of that table, while D and trimming were read from the DNA. The sample contains hundreds of thousands of clones, 70% to 90% of which appear only once. Trimming shortened V by 1 base and J by 0 bases, and 6 bases separated the two germline ends. Germline V gene data show CDR1 as MGHRA and CDR2 as YSYEKL. The CDR3 runs to 14 residues.

The sample taken for sequencing was peripheral blood. This chain connects TRBV4-1 to TRBJ1-1, with D hard to call. The clonotype originates from a woman aged 30 to 39 who had recovered from COVID-19. The CDR3 region is CASSQAVMNTEAFF. As DNA, the CDR3 is TGCGCCAGCAGCCAAGCAGTCATGAACACTGAAGCTTTCTTT.